Included here is one TCR beta chain sequence, with context. Authors' analysis steps: Nucleated cell counts were estimated from reference gene primer amplification. Generated by immunoSEQ multiplex PCR, the TCRdb table keeps only in-frame clones and is missing some. That table supplies the V and J calls and clone size; D and trimming were determined from the DNA. The data show some 110,000 clones, 86% seen once. The sample comes from a study of blood T cell repertoires in COVID-19. Looking at the study overall: Both acute and convalescent COVID-19 samples were obtained from the United States, Italy and Spain. T cells, B-cell-depleted T cells, or PBMCs supplied cDNA or gDNA.

Looked up from germline, CDR1 is SGHAT and CDR2 is FQDESV (reference sequence). V lost 5 bases and J 6 bases, leaving 19 bases between the germline ends. CDR3 length equals 16 residues. This receptor was taken from a man in his forties or fifties with acute or convalescent COVID-19. Sequencing input: peripheral blood. The chain joins TRBV11-1 to TRBJ1-4; D is perhaps TRBD1 (6 bases). The CDR3, as DNA: TGTGCCAGCAGCGCGCGCGGGGGGCGGATGGATGAAAAACTGTTTTTT. Its translation is CASSARGGRMDEKLFF.